The rows below give T cell receptor beta chains drawn from one sample of a study of Ad26.COV2.S vaccination and SARS-CoV-2 variants. TCRdb keeps only in-frame clones here, not all; method: immunoSEQ multiplex PCR. The sample has approximately 480,000 clones, around 88% seen once; the top ten hold 13%. Source: peripheral blood, taken in a trial of Ad26.COV2.S vaccine versus placebo. The receptors were sampled from a person between 18 and 65 years old who received the Ad26.COV2.S COVID-19 vaccine or a placebo. Each CDR3 is given with its conserved first and last residue. Fields, in order: CDR3 protein, CDR3 DNA, clone size, J gene, D gene, V gene. A D gene is named only where the DNA matches it firmly. The size field is filled for only some rows; it gives once, few, many or a size class.

CDR3aa: CASSQGGSNYGYTF
CDR3nt: TGCGCCAGCAGCCAAGGAGGGAGCAACTATGGCTACACCTTC
abundance: few
j_gene: TRBJ1-2
d_gene: NA
v_gene: TRBV4-3

CDR3aa: CASSPAEGTQYF
CDR3nt: TGTGCCAGCTCACCAGCGGAAGGAACCCAGTACTTC
abundance: NA
j_gene: TRBJ2-5
d_gene: NA
v_gene: TRBV18

CDR3aa: CASSFWGVRTGELFF
CDR3nt: TGTGCCAGTAGTTTTTGGGGGGTAAGGACCGGGGAGCTGTTTTTT
abundance: NA
j_gene: TRBJ2-2
d_gene: NA
v_gene: TRBV19

CDR3aa: CASSLNTGRNNEQFF
CDR3nt: TGCGCCAGCAGCTTGAATACGGGCCGCAACAATGAGCAGTTCTTC
abundance: NA
j_gene: TRBJ2-1
d_gene: NA
v_gene: TRBV5-1

CDR3aa: CASSLEPAYNEQFF
CDR3nt: TGTGCCAGCAGCTTGGAACCAGCCTACAATGAGCAGTTCTTC
abundance: NA
j_gene: TRBJ2-1
d_gene: NA
v_gene: TRBV5-4

CDR3aa: CASSLEAARNTEAFF
CDR3nt: TGTGCCAGCAGCTTAGAGGCAGCCAGGAACACTGAAGCTTTCTTT
abundance: NA
j_gene: TRBJ1-1
d_gene: NA
v_gene: TRBV7-2

CDR3aa: CASSLRGTGSTDTQYF
CDR3nt: TGTGCCAGCAGCTTAAGGGGGACGGGTAGCACAGATACGCAGTATTTT
abundance: few
j_gene: TRBJ2-3
d_gene: NA
v_gene: TRBV7-3

CDR3aa: CASGNSHNSPLHF
CDR3nt: TGTGCCAGCGGGAACAGCCATAATTCACCCCTCCACTTT
abundance: NA
j_gene: TRBJ1-6
d_gene: NA
v_gene: TRBV28

CDR3aa: CASSLFAGARNNEQFF
CDR3nt: TGTGCCAGCAGCTTATTTGCGGGAGCTCGGAACAATGAGCAGTTCTTC
abundance: many
j_gene: TRBJ2-1
d_gene: TRBD2
v_gene: TRBV7-3

CDR3aa: CASSLPRHTIYF
CDR3nt: TGTGCCAGCAGTTTACCGCGCCACACCATATATTTT
abundance: NA
j_gene: TRBJ1-3
d_gene: NA
v_gene: TRBV28

CDR3aa: CASSLRDSTQYF
CDR3nt: TGTGCCAGCAGCTTGCGGGACTCTACGCAGTATTTT
abundance: NA
j_gene: TRBJ2-3
d_gene: NA
v_gene: TRBV5-4

CDR3aa: CASSLKAGKVNQPQHF
CDR3nt: TGTGCCAGCAGTTTAAAGGCAGGGAAAGTCAATCAGCCCCAGCATTTT
abundance: NA
j_gene: TRBJ1-5
d_gene: NA
v_gene: TRBV27

CDR3aa: CASSTGYSGVGYGYTF
CDR3nt: TGCGCCAGCAGCACCGGTTACAGTGGGGTTGGGTATGGCTACACCTTC
abundance: few
j_gene: TRBJ1-2
d_gene: NA
v_gene: TRBV5-1

CDR3aa: CASSQDLGGSYNEQFF
CDR3nt: TGCGCCAGCAGCCAAGATTTAGGGGGTTCCTACAATGAGCAGTTCTTC
abundance: NA
j_gene: TRBJ2-1
d_gene: NA
v_gene: TRBV4-3

CDR3aa: CASSQERGREQYF
CDR3nt: TGCGCCAGCAGCCAAGAGAGGGGACGCGAGCAGTACTTC
abundance: NA
j_gene: TRBJ2-7
d_gene: NA
v_gene: TRBV4-3

CDR3aa: CASSLGDRGPYEQYF
CDR3nt: TGTGCCAGCAGTTTGGGGGACAGGGGACCCTACGAGCAGTACTTC
abundance: NA
j_gene: TRBJ2-7
d_gene: TRBD1
v_gene: TRBV27

CDR3aa: CATSRAGNEQFF
CDR3nt: TGTGCCACCAGCAGAGCTGGTAATGAGCAGTTCTTC
abundance: NA
j_gene: TRBJ2-1
d_gene: NA
v_gene: TRBV15

CDR3aa: CASRGGFEAFF
CDR3nt: TGTGCCAGCCGGGGAGGGTTTGAAGCTTTCTTT
abundance: NA
j_gene: TRBJ1-1
d_gene: NA
v_gene: TRBV12-3/TRBV12-4

CDR3aa: CASSVTYEQYF
CDR3nt: TGTGCCAGCAGTGTTACTTACGAGCAGTACTTC
abundance: NA
j_gene: TRBJ2-7
d_gene: NA
v_gene: TRBV2

CDR3aa: CASSNHSEAFF
CDR3nt: TGTGCCAGCAGCAATCATAGTGAAGCTTTCTTT
abundance: once
j_gene: TRBJ1-1
d_gene: NA
v_gene: TRBV21-1

CDR3aa: CASSGVAGTAGEEQYF
CDR3nt: TGTGCCAGCAGCGGCGTTGCCGGGACAGCGGGTGAGGAGCAGTACTTC
abundance: once
j_gene: TRBJ2-7
d_gene: NA
v_gene: TRBV5-5

CDR3aa: CASSQRVNEQFF
CDR3nt: TGCGCCAGCAGCCAGCGCGTCAATGAGCAGTTCTTC
abundance: NA
j_gene: TRBJ2-1
d_gene: NA
v_gene: TRBV4-1

CDR3aa: CASSLGLAGGGNNEQFF
CDR3nt: TGCGCCAGCAGCTTGGGACTAGCGGGAGGGGGGAACAATGAGCAGTTCTTC
abundance: NA
j_gene: TRBJ2-1
d_gene: TRBD2
v_gene: TRBV5-1

CDR3aa: CASSANSGLADEQFF
CDR3nt: TGTGCCAGCAGCGCAAATTCGGGGTTAGCGGATGAGCAGTTCTTC
abundance: NA
j_gene: TRBJ2-1
d_gene: NA
v_gene: TRBV9

CDR3aa: CASSDMGLRTDTQYF
CDR3nt: TGTGCCAGCAGTGACATGGGACTAAGAACAGATACGCAGTATTTT
abundance: NA
j_gene: TRBJ2-3
d_gene: TRBD2
v_gene: TRBV6-4

CDR3aa: CASTPDYAVTQYF
CDR3nt: TGTGCCAGCACCCCCGACTATGCAGTTACGCAGTATTTT
abundance: NA
j_gene: TRBJ2-3
d_gene: NA
v_gene: TRBV7-2

CDR3aa: CASSAQSTGVRAGELFF
CDR3nt: TGTGCCAGCAGCGCACAATCAACGGGAGTTCGGGCCGGGGAGCTGTTTTTT
abundance: NA
j_gene: TRBJ2-2
d_gene: NA
v_gene: TRBV5-4

CDR3aa: CASQMGGHTEAFF
CDR3nt: TGTGCCAGCCAAATGGGGGGTCACACTGAAGCTTTCTTT
abundance: NA
j_gene: TRBJ1-1
d_gene: NA
v_gene: TRBV27

CDR3aa: CSARIVGETQYF
CDR3nt: TGCAGCGCACGAATAGTTGGGGAGACCCAGTACTTC
abundance: NA
j_gene: TRBJ2-5
d_gene: NA
v_gene: TRBV29-1

CDR3aa: CASSVAAWGYNEQFF
CDR3nt: TGTGCCAGCAGCGTAGCGGCGTGGGGCTACAATGAGCAGTTCTTC
abundance: NA
j_gene: TRBJ2-1
d_gene: NA
v_gene: TRBV9

CDR3aa: CASSQDRGLSYNEQFF
CDR3nt: TGTGCCAGCAGCCAAGATAGGGGGTTATCCTACAATGAGCAGTTCTTC
abundance: NA
j_gene: TRBJ2-1
d_gene: NA
v_gene: TRBV3-1/TRBV3-2

CDR3aa: CASTTGQGGTGELFF
CDR3nt: TGTGCCAGCACTACGGGACAGGGGGGTACCGGGGAGCTGTTTTTT
abundance: NA
j_gene: TRBJ2-2
d_gene: TRBD1
v_gene: TRBV6-5

CDR3aa: CASSMTSGRAALNEQFF
CDR3nt: TGTGCCAGCAGCATGACTAGCGGGAGGGCCGCGCTCAATGAGCAGTTCTTC
abundance: NA
j_gene: TRBJ2-1
d_gene: TRBD2
v_gene: TRBV7-9

CDR3aa: CASSLQGSTGELFF
CDR3nt: TGTGCCAGCAGCCTTCAGGGGAGCACCGGGGAGCTGTTTTTT
abundance: NA
j_gene: TRBJ2-2
d_gene: NA
v_gene: TRBV3-1/TRBV3-2

CDR3aa: CATDGGSDTQYF
CDR3nt: TGTGCCACCGATGGAGGTTCAGATACGCAGTATTTT
abundance: NA
j_gene: TRBJ2-3
d_gene: NA
v_gene: TRBV19

CDR3aa: CASSLARAGEQYF
CDR3nt: TGTGCCAGCAGCTTAGCGCGAGCCGGCGAGCAGTACTTC
abundance: NA
j_gene: TRBJ2-7
d_gene: NA
v_gene: TRBV7-2

CDR3aa: CASSLDRANIQYF
CDR3nt: TGTGCCAGCAGCTTGGACAGGGCAAACATTCAGTACTTC
abundance: NA
j_gene: TRBJ2-4
d_gene: TRBD1
v_gene: TRBV7-2

CDR3aa: CASSSTGGTNYGYTF
CDR3nt: TGTGCCAGCAGTTCAACAGGGGGGACAAACTATGGCTACACCTTC
abundance: NA
j_gene: TRBJ1-2
d_gene: TRBD1
v_gene: TRBV27

CDR3aa: CASSPSGQVNTEAFF
CDR3nt: TGTGCCAGCAGCCCCTCGGGACAGGTGAACACTGAAGCTTTCTTT
abundance: NA
j_gene: TRBJ1-1
d_gene: TRBD1
v_gene: TRBV7-9

CDR3aa: CASILTGGGYEQYF
CDR3nt: TGTGCCAGCATCCTGACAGGGGGCGGCTACGAGCAGTACTTC
abundance: NA
j_gene: TRBJ2-7
d_gene: TRBD1
v_gene: TRBV6-5

CDR3aa: CASSQKMSVSRQFF
CDR3nt: TGTGCCAGCAGCCAGAAGATGTCAGTGTCGAGACAGTTCTTC
abundance: NA
j_gene: TRBJ2-1
d_gene: NA
v_gene: TRBV14

CDR3aa: CASSFEGRSTDTQYF
CDR3nt: TGTGCCAGCAGCTTTGAGGGAAGATCCACAGATACGCAGTATTTT
abundance: NA
j_gene: TRBJ2-3
d_gene: NA
v_gene: TRBV7-2